The subject of this entry is one T cell receptor beta chain. This clonotype has only a few counts. The specificity of this receptor is unknown. Qualities for individual bases were not recorded, and no much larger clone is one base off. The library was prepared using PCR. Sequenced using an Illumina HiSeq 2500. To normalize quantification of the TCRbeta repertoire, the TCR libraries were built with molecular barcoding that relied on unique molecular identifiers. TCRdb reprocessing: public reads trimmed at Q25 with fastp, clones called with MiXCR, in-frame beta chains kept. Rows are combined by CDR3 protein, so each entry shows the most common genes and DNA. Present in this sample are 250,000 to 350,000 distinct CDR3 sequences, nearly 10% of which were seen just once. Of the sample, 10% falls within the top ten clones. The source of the sample is a study of T-cell reconstitution after alpha-beta-depleted transplantation in children (dated by TCRdb to between 2015 and 2016). Concerning the study at large: Using TCR repertoire profiling, the study followed T-cell immune reconstitution in a quantitative way in children after TCRalphabeta/CD19-depleted allogeneic hematopoietic cell transplantation.

This clonotype originated in a human donor who donated a stem cell graft to a child with SCID. The specimen was PBMCs from the stem cell graft donor, collected from the stem cell graft.

The CDR3 region: CASSLGWDRAVGAATQYF. The DNA sequence is given as TGTGCCAGCAGCTTAGGCTGGGACCGGGCCGTTGGTGCCGCCACGCAGTATTTT. The chain uses TRBV7-2 and TRBJ2-3; the D region may be TRBD1 or TRBD2, each matching 5 bases equally. The cysteine opens and the phenylalanine closes a CDR3 of 18 amino acids. Only CDR3 DNA remains: 54 bases, in frame from the first base. A distance of 26 bases separates the germline ends of V and J, which lose 1 base and 9 bases respectively. CDR1 SGHTA and CDR2 FQGNSA are derived from the germline V gene.